The T cell receptor (beta chain) described here comes from a study of PD-L1 blockade in urothelial cancer. Described time point: pretreatment peripheral blood. Patients' cancers were locally advanced or metastatic urothelial carcinomas. This clone showed up just a few times. V lost 4 bases to trimming and J lost 1 base; unmatched junction nucleotides: 9. The CDR3 consists of 17 residues. Germline assignment: CDR1 ENHRY and CDR2 SYGVKD. Assay: immunoSEQ multiplex PCR; the TCRdb copy retains only in-frame clones and omits some. The data contain about 53,000 clones, around nine tenths of them seen just once; the ten biggest clones take up 14% to 15%.

This sequence originates from a woman in her sixties or seventies with urothelial cancer. V and J are TRBV10-3 and TRBJ2-2; TRBD2 matches 7 bases. Sequencing was performed on PBMCs, taken around atezolizumab (anti-PD-L1) treatment. DNA for the CDR3: TGTGCCATCAGTGGGCGCGGGGCGGGGGTGAACACCGGGGAGCTGTTTTTT. It is translated as CAISGRGAGVNTGELFF.